These T cell receptor beta chains were read from a single sample in a study of shared clonotypes between healthy human individuals. Clones were read by immunoSEQ multiplex PCR, and TCRdb kept only the in-frame ones, dropping some. The data hold around 1.6 million clones, with 98% observed a single time. Sample: naive CD4+ T cells sorted from blood. All receptors come from a man under 40 in good health. Both conserved end residues are part of each CDR3.

CDR3: CSVRPPPSMNTEAFF
J: TRBJ1-1
V: TRBV29-1

CDR3: CASSPPQDTQYF
J: TRBJ2-3
V: TRBV7-2

CDR3: CSAPGREQYF
J: TRBJ2-7
V: TRBV20-1

CDR3: CASSGGPPNTGELFF
J: TRBJ2-2
V: TRBV11-3

CDR3: CASTKDYQETQYF
J: TRBJ2-5
V: TRBV18

CDR3: CASESSNTEAFF
J: TRBJ1-1
V: TRBV6-6

CDR3: CASSEPREVPAKNIQYF
J: TRBJ2-4
V: TRBV6-1

CDR3: CASSRRGSTEAFF
J: TRBJ1-1
V: TRBV19

CDR3: CASSVQGGTEAFF
J: TRBJ1-1
V: TRBV7-3

CDR3: CASVDSYEQYF
J: TRBJ2-7
V: TRBV6-5

CDR3: CASSQIGQGSHEQYF
J: TRBJ2-7
V: TRBV5-4

CDR3: CASNFMGYNEQFF
J: TRBJ2-1
V: TRBV6-1

CDR3: CAIRRAGRDNNEQFF
J: TRBJ2-1
V: TRBV10-3

CDR3: CASSLEGTQLQYF
J: TRBJ2-4
V: TRBV5-5

CDR3: CASSFPGGGETQYF
J: TRBJ2-5
V: TRBV28

CDR3: CASSSRGIYEQYF
J: TRBJ2-7
V: TRBV28

CDR3: CASSQDWTAGANVLTF
J: TRBJ2-6
V: TRBV4-2

CDR3: CASSPLAGEGYEQYF
J: TRBJ2-7
V: TRBV18

CDR3: CASSSGPSSYEQYF
J: TRBJ2-7
V: TRBV19

CDR3: CASSLGLRSKETQYF
J: TRBJ2-5
V: TRBV5-6

CDR3: CASSQGKSSGTHVQYF
J: TRBJ2-7
V: TRBV14

CDR3: CASSGGAYGYTF
J: TRBJ1-2
V: TRBV19

CDR3: CANRRRQQGDEKLFF
J: TRBJ1-4
V: TRBV19

CDR3: CSVLPGQGFYEQYF
J: TRBJ2-7
V: TRBV29-1

CDR3: CASSLNPGQYNEQFF
J: TRBJ2-1
V: TRBV5-1

CDR3: CASSPNYQFAFF
J: TRBJ1-1
V: TRBV7-2

CDR3: CASSDGQGSGELFF
J: TRBJ2-2
V: TRBV9

CDR3: CASSLLGTDTQYF
J: TRBJ2-3
V: TRBV7-3

CDR3: CASTGRRISYEQYF
J: TRBJ2-7
V: TRBV2

CDR3: CASSPASGRSSYNEQFF
J: TRBJ2-1
V: TRBV14

CDR3: CASSPQAESSYEQYF
J: TRBJ2-7
V: TRBV18

CDR3: CASSAGRGQETQYF
J: TRBJ2-5
V: TRBV2

CDR3: CASSHQGGSGQPQHF
J: TRBJ1-5
V: TRBV28

CDR3: CASSFGLAGGPYEQYF
J: TRBJ2-7
V: TRBV13

CDR3: CASSWGTTGVYPETQYF
J: TRBJ2-5
V: TRBV7-9

CDR3: CASRGTGVHQPQHF
J: TRBJ1-5
V: TRBV28